The sequence of this TCR beta chain was determined in a study of blood T cells in healthy people across ages. Germline CDR1 is SEHNR and CDR2 is FQNEAQ (reference sequence). There are 12 residues in the CDR3. Trimming removed 5 bases at V and 8 bases at J, with 12 bases between. A second PCR, run for roughly 7 to 12 cycles, used a sample-barcoded 5' primer plus a J-beta primer mix. TCRdb independently ran MiXCR on the 5' RACE reads; one entry per CDR3 protein. The profile covers 1.5 million to 2 million distinct CDR3 sequences, with about two fifths appearing a single time and 23% taken by the ten largest. The study recruited healthy Caucasian donors from Russia who were aged about 6 to 100.

V gene TRBV7-9 combines with J gene TRBJ1-2; D gene ambiguous. Source material: blood. This receptor was identified in a human donor in good health. CDR3 DNA sequence: TGTGCCAGCAGCAGGGATGAAGGAGGCTACACCTTC. It specifies CASSRDEGGYTF. The complete variable domain, with remaining parts taken from reference TRBV7-9 and TRBJ1-2, reads DTGVSQNPRHKITKRGQNVTFRCDPISEHNRLYWYRQTLGQGPEFLTYFQNEAQLEKSRLLSDRFSAERPKGSFSTLEIQRTEQGDSAMYLCASSRDEGGYTFGSGTRLTVV.